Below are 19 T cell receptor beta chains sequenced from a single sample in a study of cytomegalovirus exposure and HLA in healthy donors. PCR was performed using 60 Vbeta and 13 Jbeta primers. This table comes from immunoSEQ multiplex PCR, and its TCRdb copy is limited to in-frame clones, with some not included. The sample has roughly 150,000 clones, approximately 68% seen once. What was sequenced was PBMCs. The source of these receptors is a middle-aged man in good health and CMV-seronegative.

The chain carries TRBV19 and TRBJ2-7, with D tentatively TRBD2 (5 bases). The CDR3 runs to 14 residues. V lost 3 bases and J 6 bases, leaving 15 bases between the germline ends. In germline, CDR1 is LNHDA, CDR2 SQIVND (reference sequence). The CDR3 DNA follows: TGTGCCAGTAGTATTAGTATTTCGGGGTCCGAGCAGTACTTC. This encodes CASSISISGSEQYF.

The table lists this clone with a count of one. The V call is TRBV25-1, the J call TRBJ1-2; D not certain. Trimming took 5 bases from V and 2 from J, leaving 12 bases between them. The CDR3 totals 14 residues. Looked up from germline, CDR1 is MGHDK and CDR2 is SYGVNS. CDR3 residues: CASSPRHTNYGYTF. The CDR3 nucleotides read TGTGCCAGCAGTCCGAGGCATACAAACTATGGCTACACCTTC.

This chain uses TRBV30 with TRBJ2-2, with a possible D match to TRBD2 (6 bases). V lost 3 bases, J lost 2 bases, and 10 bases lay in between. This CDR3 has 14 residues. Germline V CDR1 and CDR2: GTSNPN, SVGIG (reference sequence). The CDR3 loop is CAWRGLTNTGELFF. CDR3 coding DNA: TGTGCCTGGAGGGGACTCACAAACACCGGGGAGCTGTTTTTT. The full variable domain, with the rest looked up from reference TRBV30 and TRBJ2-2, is SQTIHQWPATLVQPVGSPLSLECTVEGTSNPNLYWYRQAAGRGLQLLFYSVGIGQISSEVPQNLSASRPQDRQFILSSKKLLLSDSGFYLCAWRGLTNTGELFFGEGSRLTVL.

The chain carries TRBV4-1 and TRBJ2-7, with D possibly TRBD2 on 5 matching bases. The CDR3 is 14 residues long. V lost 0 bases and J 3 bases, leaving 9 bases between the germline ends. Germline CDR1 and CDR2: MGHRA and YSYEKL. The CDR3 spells CASSQEEGGYEQYF. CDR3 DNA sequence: TGCGCCAGCAGCCAAGAAGAGGGTGGCTACGAGCAGTACTTC.

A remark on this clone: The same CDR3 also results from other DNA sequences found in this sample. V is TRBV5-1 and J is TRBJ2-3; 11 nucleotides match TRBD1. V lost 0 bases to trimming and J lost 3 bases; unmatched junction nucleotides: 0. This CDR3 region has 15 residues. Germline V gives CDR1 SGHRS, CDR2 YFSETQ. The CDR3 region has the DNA TGCGCCAGCAGCTTGGGGGACAGGGGGACAGATACGCAGTATTTT. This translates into CASSLGDRGTDTQYF.

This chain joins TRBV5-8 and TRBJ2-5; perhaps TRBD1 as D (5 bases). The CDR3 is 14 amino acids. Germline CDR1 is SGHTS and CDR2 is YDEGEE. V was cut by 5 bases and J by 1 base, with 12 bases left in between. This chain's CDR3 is CASRSRQSQETQYF. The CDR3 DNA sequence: TGTGCCAGCAGGTCCAGACAGAGCCAAGAGACCCAGTACTTC.

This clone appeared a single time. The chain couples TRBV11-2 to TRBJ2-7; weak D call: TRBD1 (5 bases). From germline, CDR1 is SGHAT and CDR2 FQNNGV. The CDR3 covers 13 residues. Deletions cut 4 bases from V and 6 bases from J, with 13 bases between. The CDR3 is CASSYGQGSEQYF. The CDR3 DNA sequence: TGTGCCAGCAGCTATGGGCAGGGTTCCGAGCAGTACTTC.

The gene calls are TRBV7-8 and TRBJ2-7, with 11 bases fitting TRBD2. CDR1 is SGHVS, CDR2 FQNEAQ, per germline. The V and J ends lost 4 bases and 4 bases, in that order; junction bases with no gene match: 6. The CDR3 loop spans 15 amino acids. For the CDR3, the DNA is TGTGCCAGCAGCTCACTAGCGGGAGCCTCATACGAGCAGTACTTC. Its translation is CASSSLAGASYEQYF.

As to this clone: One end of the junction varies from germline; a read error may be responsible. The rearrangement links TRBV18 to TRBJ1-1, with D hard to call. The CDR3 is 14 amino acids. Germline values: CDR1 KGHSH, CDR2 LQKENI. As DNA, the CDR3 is TGTGCCAGCTCACCACCTGGAGTAAACACTGAGGCTTTCTTT. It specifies CASSPPGVNTEAFF.

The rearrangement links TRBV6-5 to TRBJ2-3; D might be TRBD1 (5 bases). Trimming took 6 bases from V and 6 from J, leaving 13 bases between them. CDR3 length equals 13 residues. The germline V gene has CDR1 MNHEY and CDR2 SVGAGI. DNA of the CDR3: TGTGCCAGCAGGCCCGACAGTCCTGATACGCAGTATTTT. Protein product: CASRPDSPDTQYF.

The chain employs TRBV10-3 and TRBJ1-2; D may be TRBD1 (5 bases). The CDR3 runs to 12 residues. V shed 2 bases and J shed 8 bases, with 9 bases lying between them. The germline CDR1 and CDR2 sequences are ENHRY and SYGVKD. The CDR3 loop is CAISEGAGGYTF. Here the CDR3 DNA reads TGTGCCATCAGTGAGGGGGCTGGGGGCTACACCTTC.

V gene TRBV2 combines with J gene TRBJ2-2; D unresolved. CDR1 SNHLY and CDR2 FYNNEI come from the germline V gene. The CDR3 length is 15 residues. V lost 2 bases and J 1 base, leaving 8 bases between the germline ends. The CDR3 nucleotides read TGTGCCAGCAGTGAAAGTGGCGGGAACACCGGGGAGCTGTTTTTT. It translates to CASSESGGNTGELFF.

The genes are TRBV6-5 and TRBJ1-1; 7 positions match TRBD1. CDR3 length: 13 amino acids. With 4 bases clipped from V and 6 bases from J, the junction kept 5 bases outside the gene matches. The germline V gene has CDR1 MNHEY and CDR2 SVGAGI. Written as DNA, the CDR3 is TGTGCCAGCAGTTTACAGGGGATATCTGAAGCTTTCTTT. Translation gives CASSLQGISEAFF.

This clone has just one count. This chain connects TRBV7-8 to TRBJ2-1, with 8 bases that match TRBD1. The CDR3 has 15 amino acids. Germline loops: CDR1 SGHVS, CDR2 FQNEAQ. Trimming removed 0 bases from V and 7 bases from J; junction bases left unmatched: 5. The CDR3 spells CASSLARTGGNEQFF. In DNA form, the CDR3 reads TGTGCCAGCAGCTTAGCGCGTACAGGGGGAAATGAGCAGTTCTTC.

The CDR3: CASSMAGLQETQYF. CDR3 bases: TGTGCCAGTAGTATGGCGGGCCTACAAGAGACCCAGTACTTC. The chain is built from TRBV19 and TRBJ2-5, with D tentatively TRBD2 (5 bases). Trimming removed 3 bases from V and 2 bases from J, with 10 bases in between. Germline CDR1 is LNHDA and CDR2 is SQIVND (reference sequence). The CDR3 is 14 amino acids.

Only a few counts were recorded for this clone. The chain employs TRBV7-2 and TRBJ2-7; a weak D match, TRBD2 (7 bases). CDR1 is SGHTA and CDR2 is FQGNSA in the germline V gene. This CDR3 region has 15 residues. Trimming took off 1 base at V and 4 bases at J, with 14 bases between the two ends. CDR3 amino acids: CASSLESGGPYEQYF. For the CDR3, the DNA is TGTGCCAGCAGCTTAGAATCCGGGGGGCCTTACGAGCAGTACTTC.

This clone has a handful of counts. The CDR3 protein is CAGSPRAGDYGYTF. The CDR3 bases are TGTGCCGGGTCCCCCAGGGCAGGGGACTATGGCTACACCTTC. The chain carries TRBV6-1 and TRBJ1-2; D is possibly TRBD1 (6 bases). From germline, CDR1 is MNHNS and CDR2 SASEGT. Trimming shortened V by 11 bases and J by 3 bases, and 19 bases separated the two germline ends. The CDR3 has 14 amino acids.

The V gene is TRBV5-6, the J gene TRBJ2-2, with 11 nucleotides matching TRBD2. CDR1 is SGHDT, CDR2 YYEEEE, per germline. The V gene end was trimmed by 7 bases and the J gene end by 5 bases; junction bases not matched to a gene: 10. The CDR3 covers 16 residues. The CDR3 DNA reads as TGTGCCAGCTTGGATAGCGGGAGGGCCTCTACCGGGGAGCTGTTTTTT. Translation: CASLDSGRASTGELFF.

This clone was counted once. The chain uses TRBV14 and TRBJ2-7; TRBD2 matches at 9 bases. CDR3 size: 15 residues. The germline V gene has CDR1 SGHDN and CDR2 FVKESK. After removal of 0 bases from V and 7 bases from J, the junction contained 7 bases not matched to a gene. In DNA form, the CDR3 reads TGTGCCAGCAGCCAAGATCGGGTAGCGGGGGATGAGCAGTACTTC. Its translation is CASSQDRVAGDEQYF.